These 29 T cell receptor beta chains came from one sample sequenced in a study of T cells expressing NK-cell markers. TCRdb reprocessed the 5' RACE reads, keeping one entry per CDR3 protein, no DNA. Its table lists about 170,000 distinct CDR3 sequences. Sequenced input: blood T cells: a sorted CD56 or NKG2C T cell subset, CD4+ or CD8+ T cells, or bulk PBMC T cells (not recorded which). The source is a man between 18 and 69 years old in good health.

This rearrangement joins TRBV20-1 to TRBJ1-3; TCRdb's D call, TRBD1, is unchecked because there is no DNA. The CDR3 length is 15 residues. Germline V gene lookup returns CDR1 DFQATT and CDR2 SNEGSKA (reference sequence). The CDR3 sequence: CSARARTGGRNTIYF.

The chain combines TRBV7-8 with TRBJ1-5. The CDR3 runs to 16 residues. CDR1 is SGHVS, CDR2 FQNEAQ, per germline. CDR3 sequence: CASSPLGGNSNQPQHF.

This sequence joins TRBV28 and TRBJ2-1; TCRdb proposes TRBD2, but this gene call is untestable without DNA. The CDR3 covers 18 residues. Germline assignment: CDR1 MDHEN and CDR2 SYDVKM. The CDR3 reads CASTRLAGFHFSYNEQFF. The full variable domain, its missing parts supplied by reference TRBV28 and TRBJ2-1, is DVKVTQSSRYLVKRTGEKVFLECVQDMDHENMFWYRQDPGLGLRLIYFSYDVKMKEKGDIPEGYSVSREKKERFSLILESASTNQTSMYLCASTRLAGFHFSYNEQFFGPGTRLTVL.

J is TRBJ2-7 and V is TRBV6-5; TCRdb proposes TRBD1, but this gene call is untestable without DNA. The CDR3 contains 15 residues. The V gene's germline CDR1 is MNHEY and CDR2 SVGAGI. The CDR3 reads CASSFRGQGAYEQYF.

The chain carries TRBV19 and TRBJ2-1; there is no DNA to check the TCRdb D call of TRBD1. The germline gives CDR1 LNHDA, CDR2 SQIVND (reference sequence). The CDR3 loop spans 15 amino acids. The CDR3 reads CASSTRDRVFDEQFF. The full variable domain, in which reference TRBV19 and TRBJ2-1 provide the parts outside the CDR3, is DGGITQSPKYLFRKEGQNVTLSCEQNLNHDAMYWYRQDPGQGLRLIYYSQIVNDFQKGDIAEGYSVSREKKESFPLTVTSAQKNPTAFYLCASSTRDRVFDEQFFGPGTRLTVL.

The V and J genes are TRBV2 and TRBJ2-2. This CDR3 comprises 14 residues. The germline CDR1 and CDR2 sequences are SNHLY and FYNNEI. CDR3 sequence reads: CASSEISLTGELFF. The variable domain in full, completed from reference TRBV2 and TRBJ2-2, reads EPEVTQTPSHQVTQMGQEVILRCVPISNHLYFYWYRQILGQKVEFLVSFYNNEISEKSEIFDDQFSVERPDGSNFTLKIRSTKLEDSAMYFCASSEISLTGELFFGEGSRLTVL.

The chain links TRBV4-1 to TRBJ1-1. The CDR3 is 16 amino acids. Germline CDR1 reads MGHRA; CDR2 reads YSYEKL. CDR3 loop: CASSQGVAGSRSEAFF.

V is TRBV6-5 and J is TRBJ2-2; TCRdb's D call, TRBD1, is unchecked because there is no DNA. Germline assignment: CDR1 MNHEY and CDR2 SVGAGI. The CDR3 has 17 amino acids. CDR3 amino acids: CASSYSIGGPVTGELFF.

This chain links TRBV11-2 with TRBJ2-7; TCRdb calls TRBD2, which cannot be checked without DNA. In germline, CDR1 is SGHAT, CDR2 FQNNGV. This CDR3 spans 14 amino acids. The CDR3 sequence: CASSAGLGGYEQYF.

This CDR3 is CASSLRGGAWVKEQFF. This sequence joins TRBV7-3 and TRBJ2-1; TCRdb names TRBD2, which stays unverified in the absence of DNA. CDR3 size: 16 residues. CDR1 is SGHTA and CDR2 is FQGTGA in the germline V gene.

The rearrangement joins TRBV7-8 to TRBJ2-3. Germline CDR1 is SGHVS and CDR2 is FQNEAQ. The CDR3 spans 15 residues. The CDR3 region is CASSLGFGDTDTQYF. Complete variable domain (other parts from reference TRBV7-8 and TRBJ2-3): GAGVSQSPRYKVAKRGQDVALRCDPISGHVSLFWYQQALGQGPEFLTYFQNEAQLDKSGLPSDRFFAERPEGSVSTLKIQRTQQEDSAVYLCASSLGFGDTDTQYFGPGTRLTVL.

The chain recombines TRBV4-1 with TRBJ2-3; lacking DNA, the TRBD1 call made by TCRdb goes unchecked. The CDR3 consists of 16 residues. Germline CDR1 and CDR2: MGHRA and YSYEKL. The chain's CDR3 is CASSQAGQGFADTQYF.

This chain uses TRBV29-1 with TRBJ1-1; there is no DNA to check the TCRdb D call of TRBD1. From germline, CDR1 is SQVTM and CDR2 ANQGSEA. CDR3 length: 11 amino acids. The chain's CDR3 is CSVLSGVEAFF. The variable domain in full, with the rest retrieved from reference TRBV29-1 and TRBJ1-1, is SAVISQKPSRDICQRGTSLTIQCQVDSQVTMMFWYRQQPGQSLTLIATANQGSEATYESGFVIDKFPISRPNLTFSTLTVSNMSPEDSSIYLCSVLSGVEAFFGQGTRLTVV.

The chain has TRBV27 and TRBJ1-2; no DNA is available, so the TRBD1 call from TCRdb remains unchecked. The CDR3 covers 13 residues. The germline gives CDR1 MNHEY, CDR2 SMNVEV (reference sequence). CDR3 amino acids: CASSPRGLEGYTF.

This chain connects TRBV7-3 to TRBJ2-1. The CDR3 sequence is 14 residues long. Per the germline V gene, CDR1 is SGHTA and CDR2 is FQGTGA. CDR3 sequence reads: CASSLIGSYNEQFF. Full variable domain (rest looked up from reference TRBV7-3 and TRBJ2-1): GAGVSQTPSNKVTEKGKYVELRCDPISGHTALYWYRQSLGQGPEFLIYFQGTGAADDSGLPNDRFFAVRPEGSVSTLKIQRTERGDSAVYLCASSLIGSYNEQFFGPGTRLTVL.

This chain connects TRBV20-1 to TRBJ2-5; TCRdb's D call of TRBD2 is untestable without DNA. The germline V gene encodes CDR1 DFQATT and CDR2 SNEGSKA (reference sequence). The CDR3 spans 18 residues. The CDR3 loop is CSARDLTSGGPRYETQYF.

The V and J genes are TRBV15 and TRBJ2-7; the D gene TCRdb calls, TRBD2, cannot be checked with no DNA. CDR1 and CDR2 from the germline V gene are LNHNV and YYDKDF (reference sequence). The CDR3 has 15 amino acids. CDR3 sequence: CATSIRTSGYYEQYF.

V is TRBV11-2 and J is TRBJ2-3; TCRdb calls TRBD1, which cannot be checked without DNA. The CDR3 length is 15 residues. CDR1 is SGHAT, CDR2 FQNNGV, per germline. This CDR3 is CASSSRGASGDTQYF.

This chain links TRBV20-1 with TRBJ2-2; TCRdb gives TRBD2 as the D gene, but with no DNA this cannot be confirmed. The CDR3 is made up of 14 amino acids. Looked up from germline, CDR1 is DFQATT and CDR2 is SNEGSKA (reference sequence). The CDR3: CSETGGPFVGELFF.

This chain links TRBV5-1 with TRBJ2-7; lacking DNA, the TRBD1 call made by TCRdb goes unchecked. In germline, CDR1 is SGHRS, CDR2 YFSETQ. CDR3 length: 15 amino acids. The CDR3 here is CASSFPDRGLYEQYF.

The chain uses TRBV24-1 and TRBJ2-1. This CDR3 comprises 13 residues. Looked up from germline, CDR1 is KGHDR and CDR2 is SFDVKD. The CDR3 reads CATSAPSYNEQFF.

The chain joins TRBV28 to TRBJ1-2; lacking DNA, the TRBD1 call made by TCRdb goes unchecked. The germline V gene has CDR1 MDHEN and CDR2 SYDVKM. The CDR3 spans 14 residues. This chain's CDR3 is CASSLEGGWHGYTF.

The chain combines TRBV6-5 with TRBJ2-7. CDR1 is MNHEY and CDR2 is SVGAGI in the germline V gene. The CDR3 is 16 residues long. Here the CDR3 reads CASSYSTGELTYEQYF.

V gene TRBV4-1 combines with J gene TRBJ2-1. CDR1 is MGHRA and CDR2 is YSYEKL in the germline V gene. This CDR3 comprises 16 residues. CDR3 residues: CASSQEWVSSYNEQFF.

The genes are TRBV19 and TRBJ2-3; TCRdb's D call, TRBD1, is unchecked because there is no DNA. Germline V lookup: CDR1 LNHDA, CDR2 SQIVND (reference sequence). The length of the CDR3 is 17 residues. CDR3 residues: CASSTYRDISRTDTQYF.

CDR3: CASSKGERGRDTQYF. The genes are TRBV6-1 and TRBJ2-3; absent DNA, TCRdb's TRBD2 call cannot be checked. The CDR3 spans 15 residues. From germline, CDR1 is MNHNS and CDR2 SASEGT.

The chain carries TRBV28 and TRBJ2-6; TCRdb selects TRBD1, and the lack of DNA leaves this call unchecked. Germline assignment: CDR1 MDHEN and CDR2 SYDVKM. The CDR3 extends over 17 amino acids. The CDR3 loop reads CASSLGQGAGGANVLTF.

The chain is built from TRBV12-3 or TRBV12-4 and TRBJ2-3. This CDR3 has 16 residues. The CDR3 loop is CASNHLVPVITDTQYF.

The genes are TRBV24-1 and TRBJ1-1. The CDR3 totals 12 residues. Germline-derived CDR1 and CDR2 are KGHDR and SFDVKD. The CDR3 protein is CATQDRNTEAFF.